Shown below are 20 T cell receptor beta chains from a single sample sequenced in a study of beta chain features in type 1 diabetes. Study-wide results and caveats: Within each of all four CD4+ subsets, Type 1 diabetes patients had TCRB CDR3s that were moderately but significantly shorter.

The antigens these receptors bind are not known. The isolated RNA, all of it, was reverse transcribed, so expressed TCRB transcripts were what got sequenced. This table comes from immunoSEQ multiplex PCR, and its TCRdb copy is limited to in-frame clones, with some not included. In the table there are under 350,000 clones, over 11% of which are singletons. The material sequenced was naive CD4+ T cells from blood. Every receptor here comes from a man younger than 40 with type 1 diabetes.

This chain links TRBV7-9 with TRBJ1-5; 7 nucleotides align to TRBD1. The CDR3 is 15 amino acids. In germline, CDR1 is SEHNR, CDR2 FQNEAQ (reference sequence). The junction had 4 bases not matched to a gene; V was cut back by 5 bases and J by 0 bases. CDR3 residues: CASSAQGNSNQPQHF. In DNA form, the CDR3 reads TGTGCCAGCAGCGCACAGGGGAATAGCAATCAGCCCCAGCATTTT.

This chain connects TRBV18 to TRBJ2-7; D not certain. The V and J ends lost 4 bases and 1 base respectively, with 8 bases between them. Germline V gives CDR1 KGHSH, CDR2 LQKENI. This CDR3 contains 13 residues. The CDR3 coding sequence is TGTGCCAGCTCACTCCAGGATTCCTACGAGCAGTACTTC. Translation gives CASSLQDSYEQYF. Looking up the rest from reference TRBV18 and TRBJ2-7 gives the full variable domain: NAGVMQNPRHLVRRRGQEARLRCSPMKGHSHVYWYRQLPEEGLKFMVYLQKENIIDESGMPKERFSAEFPKEGPSILRIQQVVRGDSAAYFCASSLQDSYEQYFGPGTRLTVT.

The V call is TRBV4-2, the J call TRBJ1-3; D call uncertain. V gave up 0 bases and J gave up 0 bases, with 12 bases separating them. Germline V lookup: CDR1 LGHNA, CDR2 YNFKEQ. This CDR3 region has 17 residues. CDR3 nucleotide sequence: TGTGCCAGCAGCCAAGATCAGATGGCAGGCTCTGGAAACACCATATATTTT. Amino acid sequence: CASSQDQMAGSGNTIYF.

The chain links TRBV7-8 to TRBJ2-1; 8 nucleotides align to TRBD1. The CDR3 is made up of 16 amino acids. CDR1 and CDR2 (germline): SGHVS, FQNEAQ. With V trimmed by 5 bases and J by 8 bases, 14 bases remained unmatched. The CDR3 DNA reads TGTGCCAGCAGCCAAAATTTCAGGGGGCTGCTCGATGAGCAGTTCTTC. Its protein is CASSQNFRGLLDEQFF. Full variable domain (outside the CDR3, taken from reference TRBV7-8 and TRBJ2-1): GAGVSQSPRYKVAKRGQDVALRCDPISGHVSLFWYQQALGQGPEFLTYFQNEAQLDKSGLPSDRFFAERPEGSVSTLKIQRTQQEDSAVYLCASSQNFRGLLDEQFFGPGTRLTVL.

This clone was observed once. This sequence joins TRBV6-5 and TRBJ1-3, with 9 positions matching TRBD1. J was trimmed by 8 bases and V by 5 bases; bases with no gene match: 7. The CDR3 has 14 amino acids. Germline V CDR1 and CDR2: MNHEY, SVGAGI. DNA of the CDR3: TGTGCCAGCAGTCCGGGGACAGGGAGGGACACCATATATTTT. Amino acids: CASSPGTGRDTIYF.

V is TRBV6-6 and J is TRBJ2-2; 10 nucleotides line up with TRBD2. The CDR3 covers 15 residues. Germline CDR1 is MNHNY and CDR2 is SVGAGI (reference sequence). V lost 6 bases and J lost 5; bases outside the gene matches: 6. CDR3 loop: CASRKREGLTGELFF. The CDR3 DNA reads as TGTGCCAGCAGAAAGCGGGAGGGCCTTACCGGGGAGCTGTTTTTT.

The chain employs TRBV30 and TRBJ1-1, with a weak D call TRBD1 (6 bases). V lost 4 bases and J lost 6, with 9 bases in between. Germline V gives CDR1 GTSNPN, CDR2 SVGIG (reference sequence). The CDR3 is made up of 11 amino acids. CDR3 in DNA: TGTGCCTGGACACAGGGCCCTGAAGCTTTCTTT. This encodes CAWTQGPEAFF. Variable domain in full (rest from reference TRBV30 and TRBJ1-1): SQTIHQWPATLVQPVGSPLSLECTVEGTSNPNLYWYRQAAGRGLQLLFYSVGIGQISSEVPQNLSASRPQDRQFILSSKKLLLSDSGFYLCAWTQGPEAFFGQGTRLTVV.

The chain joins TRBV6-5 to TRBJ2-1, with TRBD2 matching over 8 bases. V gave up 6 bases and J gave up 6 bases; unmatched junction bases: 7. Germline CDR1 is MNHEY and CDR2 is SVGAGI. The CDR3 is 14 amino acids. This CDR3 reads CASRTGLVGNEQFF. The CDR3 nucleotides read TGTGCCAGCAGAACGGGACTAGTAGGCAATGAGCAGTTCTTC.

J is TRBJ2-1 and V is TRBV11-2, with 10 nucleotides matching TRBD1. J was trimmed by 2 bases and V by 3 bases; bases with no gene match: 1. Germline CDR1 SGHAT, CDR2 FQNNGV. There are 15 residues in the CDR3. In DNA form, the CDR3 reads TGTGCCAGCAGCTTGGGACAGGGGCCCTACAATGAGCAGTTCTTC. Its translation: CASSLGQGPYNEQFF.

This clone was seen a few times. CDR3 protein: CASSSTGGAEQFF. Here the CDR3 DNA reads TGTGCCAGCAGCTCTACGGGGGGGGCTGAGCAGTTCTTC. V gene TRBV9 combines with J gene TRBJ2-1; TRBD2 aligns across 8 bases. The germline V gene has CDR1 SGDLS and CDR2 YYNGEE. The CDR3 is 13 amino acids. Germline trimming cut 4 bases from V and 9 bases from J; bases unmatched to any gene: 6.

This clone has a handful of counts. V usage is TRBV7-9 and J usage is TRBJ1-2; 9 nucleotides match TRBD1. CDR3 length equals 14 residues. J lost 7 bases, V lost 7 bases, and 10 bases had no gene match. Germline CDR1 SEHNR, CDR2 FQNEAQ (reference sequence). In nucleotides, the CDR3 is TGTGCCAGCACAAGGGGACAGGGCCAGGGTGGCTACACCTTC. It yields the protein CASTRGQGQGGYTF. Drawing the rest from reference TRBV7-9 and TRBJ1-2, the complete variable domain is DTGVSQNPRHKITKRGQNVTFRCDPISEHNRLYWYRQTLGQGPEFLTYFQNEAQLEKSRLLSDRFSAERPKGSFSTLEIQRTEQGDSAMYLCASTRGQGQGGYTFGSGTRLTVV.

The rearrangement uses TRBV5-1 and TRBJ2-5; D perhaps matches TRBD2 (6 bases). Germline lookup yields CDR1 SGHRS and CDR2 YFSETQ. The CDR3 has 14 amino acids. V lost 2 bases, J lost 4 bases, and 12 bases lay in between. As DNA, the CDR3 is TGCGCCAGCAGCTTAGGGTCGGGAGCAGAGACCCAGTACTTC. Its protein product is CASSLGSGAETQYF.

CDR3 amino acids: CAYTRDSNNQPQHF. Written as DNA, the CDR3 is TGTGCCTACACTAGGGACAGCAACAATCAGCCCCAGCATTTT. The gene calls are TRBV30 and TRBJ1-5, with 7 positions matching TRBD1. Germline V gene lookup returns CDR1 GTSNPN and CDR2 SVGIG (reference sequence). The trim removed 7 bases at V and 3 bases at J, leaving 9 bases unmatched. The CDR3 extends over 14 amino acids.

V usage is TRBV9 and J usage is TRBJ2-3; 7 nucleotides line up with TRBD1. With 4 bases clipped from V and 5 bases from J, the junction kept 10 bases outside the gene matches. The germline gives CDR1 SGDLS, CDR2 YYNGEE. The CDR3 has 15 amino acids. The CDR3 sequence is CASSPTGKSGDTQYF. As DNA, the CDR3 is TGTGCCAGCAGCCCGACAGGGAAAAGCGGAGATACGCAGTATTTT.

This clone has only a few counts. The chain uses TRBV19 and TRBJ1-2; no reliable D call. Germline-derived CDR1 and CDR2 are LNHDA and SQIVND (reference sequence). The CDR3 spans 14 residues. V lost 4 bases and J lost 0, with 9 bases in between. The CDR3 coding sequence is TGTGCCAGTAGTACCGCGCCTACTAACTATGGCTACACCTTC. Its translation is CASSTAPTNYGYTF. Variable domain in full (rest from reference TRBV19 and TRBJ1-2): DGGITQSPKYLFRKEGQNVTLSCEQNLNHDAMYWYRQDPGQGLRLIYYSQIVNDFQKGDIAEGYSVSREKKESFPLTVTSAQKNPTAFYLCASSTAPTNYGYTFGSGTRLTVV.

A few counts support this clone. CDR3 sequence: CASSPEYDNEQFF. Written as DNA, the CDR3 is TGTGCCAGCTCACCAGAGTACGACAATGAGCAGTTCTTC. This chain links TRBV18 with TRBJ2-1; D is undetermined. Per the germline V gene, CDR1 is KGHSH and CDR2 is LQKENI. The ends were cut back, 2 bases at V and 5 bases at J, with 7 bases in the middle. CDR3 length equals 13 residues.

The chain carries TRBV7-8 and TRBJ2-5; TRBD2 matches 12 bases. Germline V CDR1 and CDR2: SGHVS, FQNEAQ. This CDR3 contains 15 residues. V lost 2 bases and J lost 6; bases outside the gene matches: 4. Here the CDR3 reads CASSLLTSGRKTQYF. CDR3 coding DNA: TGTGCCAGCAGCTTACTGACTAGCGGGAGAAAGACCCAGTACTTC.

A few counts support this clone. This chain's CDR3 is CASSSGTPYEEQYF. CDR3 sequence (DNA): TGTGCCAGCAGTAGCGGGACCCCGTACGAGGAGCAGTACTTC. The chain joins TRBV28 to TRBJ2-7, with TRBD2 matching over 7 bases. Germline V CDR1 and CDR2: MDHEN, SYDVKM. With 5 bases clipped from V and 7 bases from J, the junction kept 11 bases outside the gene matches. This CDR3 has 14 residues.

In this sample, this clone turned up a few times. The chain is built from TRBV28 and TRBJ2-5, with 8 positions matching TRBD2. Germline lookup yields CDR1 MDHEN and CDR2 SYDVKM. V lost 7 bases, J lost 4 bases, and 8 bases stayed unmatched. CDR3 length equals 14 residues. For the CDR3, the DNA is TGTGCCAGCACCTCCCCTACTAGCGGAGAGACCCAGTACTTC. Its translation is CASTSPTSGETQYF.

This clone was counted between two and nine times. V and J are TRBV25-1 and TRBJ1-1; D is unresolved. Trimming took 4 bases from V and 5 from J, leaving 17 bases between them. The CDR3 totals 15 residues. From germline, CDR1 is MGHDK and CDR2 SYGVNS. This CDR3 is CASSARLRGGTEAFF. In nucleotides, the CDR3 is TGTGCCAGCAGTGCCCGCCTCCGGGGAGGGACTGAAGCTTTCTTT. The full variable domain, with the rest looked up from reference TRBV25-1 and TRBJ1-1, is EADIYQTPRYLVIGTGKKITLECSQTMGHDKMYWYQQDPGMELHLIHYSYGVNSTEKGDLSSESTVSRIRTEHFPLTLESARPSHTSQYLCASSARLRGGTEAFFGQGTRLTVV.